A selection of T cell receptor beta chains follows, all from one sample in a study of beta chain features in type 1 diabetes. Clones were read by immunoSEQ multiplex PCR, and TCRdb kept only the in-frame ones, dropping some. The table shows hundreds of thousands of clones, with roughly 13% occurring only once. Sequences were obtained from naive CD4+ T cells from blood. The source of these receptors is a man in his late teens or twenties with type 1 diabetes. CDR3s include the opening cysteine and the closing phenylalanine or tryptophan. A D gene is named only where the DNA matches it firmly. Some rows have no size entry. The others give once, few or many, or a class for an expanded clone.

clone_size j_call v_call d_call cdr3_nt cdr3_aa
- TRBJ1-6 TRBV5-6 TRBD1 TGTGCCAGCAGCCGAGACAGGGTTTTATCACCCCTCCACTTT CASSRDRVLSPLHF
- TRBJ2-7 TRBV7-9 - TGTGCCAGCGGCCCCGGGCACCCGCTCGGCCAGTACTTC CASGPGHPLGQYF
few TRBJ2-3 TRBV28 TRBD1 TGTGCCAGCAGTTTCCACGGGACAGGGCGAGTAGATACGCAGTATTTT CASSFHGTGRVDTQYF
few TRBJ2-2 TRBV7-9 TRBD1 TGTGCCAGCAGCGCCGCCGGGACAGGGGTTCCCGGGGAGCTGTTTTTT CASSAAGTGVPGELFF
- TRBJ1-6 TRBV6-5 TRBD1 TGTGCCAGCAGCCCAGGGGGCTATAATTCACCCCTCCACTTT CASSPGGYNSPLHF
- TRBJ2-5 TRBV27 - TGTGCCAGCAGCCTCCTTGGGGGTCAAGAGACCCAGTACTTC CASSLLGGQETQYF
few TRBJ2-5 TRBV29-1 TRBD2 TGCAGCGTGACCCAGGGAGGGCAAGAGACCCAGTACTTC CSVTQGGQETQYF
many TRBJ1-1 TRBV10-3 - TGTGCCATCAGTGAGGGGCAGAGCGAAGACGCTTTCTTT CAISEGQSEDAFF
- TRBJ1-6 TRBV5-5 - TGTGCCAGCAGTCCTAACGGCGGGGCACCCCTCCACTTT CASSPNGGAPLHF
- TRBJ1-5 TRBV5-6 - TGTGCCAGCAGCTTGGAAGGGATGAGCAATCAGCCCCAGCATTTT CASSLEGMSNQPQHF
few TRBJ2-3 TRBV4-1 TRBD2 TGCGCCAGCAGCCCCTTGCGGGGGGCAGATACGCAGTATTTT CASSPLRGADTQYF
- TRBJ2-5 TRBV5-1 - TGCGCCAGCAGCCCCCTGGGGGTAGGCCAAGAGACCCAGTACTTC CASSPLGVGQETQYF
- TRBJ1-2 TRBV7-9 - TGTGCCAGCAGCTTACTAGGTGGCTACACCTTC CASSLLGGYTF
- TRBJ1-1 TRBV14 - TGTGCCAGCAGCCAAGTCATGAACACTGAAGCTTTCTTT CASSQVMNTEAFF
- TRBJ2-3 TRBV9 - TGTGCCAGCAGTTACACGGGGCCCACAGATACGCAGTATTTT CASSYTGPTDTQYF
few TRBJ1-2 TRBV25-1 TRBD1 TGTGCCAGCAGTGACACCGACAGGGCGGGCTATGGCTACACCTTC CASSDTDRAGYGYTF
few TRBJ2-7 TRBV7-9 - TGTGCCAGCAGCTCCCGGGGGCGAATTTACGAGCAGTACTTC CASSSRGRIYEQYF
- TRBJ1-2 TRBV7-2 - TGTGCCAGCAGCTTACGTCCGGACAACACTAACTATGGCTACACCTTC CASSLRPDNTNYGYTF
few TRBJ2-1 TRBV19 - TGTGCCAGTATCAACTCCCAGGGTTATACTGGTGAGCAGTTCTTC CASINSQGYTGEQFF
few TRBJ2-3 TRBV7-9 TRBD1 TGTGCCAGCACGGACAGGGGCACAGATACGCAGTATTTT CASTDRGTDTQYF
few TRBJ1-2 TRBV13 - TGTGCCAGCAGCTTAGTGCCTACGGGGACAAGCTATGGCTACACCTTC CASSLVPTGTSYGYTF
- TRBJ2-3 TRBV25-1 TRBD2 TGTGCCAGCAGTGTTGGACTAGCGGGGGTGGTAGATACGCAGTATTTT CASSVGLAGVVDTQYF
- TRBJ1-1 TRBV30 - TGTGCCTGGAGTGTAGGCGGAGAACCCCCCCCTGAAGCTTTCTTT CAWSVGGEPPPEAFF
- TRBJ2-3 TRBV19 - TGTGCCAGTACCGGTAGCACAGATACGCAGTATTTT CASTGSTDTQYF
few TRBJ1-2 TRBV6-5 - TGTGCCAGCAGTTCGTCCAGGGGACCCTATGGCTACACCTTC CASSSSRGPYGYTF
- TRBJ2-7 TRBV21-1 - TGTGCCAGCAGCACGTATGGACGGGGCAGACGCGAGCAGTACTTC CASSTYGRGRREQYF
- TRBJ2-1 TRBV5-8 - TGTGCCAGCAGCTCGGGTTTAGGTGAGCAGTTCTTC CASSSGLGEQFF
few TRBJ2-7 TRBV28 - TGTGCCAGCAGTACCTACGAGCAGTACTTC CASSTYEQYF
- TRBJ2-1 TRBV6-6 - TGTGCCAGCACGCGGGCTAGCGAAAATGAGCAGTTCTTC CASTRASENEQFF
few TRBJ1-1 TRBV30 TRBD1 TGTGCCTGGAGTACAGGGGGCTCAAACACTGAAGCTTTCTTT CAWSTGGSNTEAFF
few TRBJ1-1 TRBV11-3 - TGTGCCAGCAGCTTAGTTACAGAGAACACTGAAGCTTTCTTT CASSLVTENTEAFF
- TRBJ1-5 TRBV30 - TGTGCCTGGAGTCGACGGGGACTTAGCAATCAGCCCCAGCATTTT CAWSRRGLSNQPQHF
- TRBJ2-2 TRBV30 - TGTGCCTGGAGCGGGGGACAGTTGAACACCGGGGAGCTGTTTTTT CAWSGGQLNTGELFF
few TRBJ1-1 TRBV15 - TGTGCCACCAAGAGAATTTACACTGAAGCTTTCTTT CATKRIYTEAFF
- TRBJ2-7 TRBV9 TRBD2 TGTGCCAGCAGCGTAGCGGGGGGGCTAGGGTACGAGCAGTACTTC CASSVAGGLGYEQYF
- TRBJ2-7 TRBV30 TRBD2 TGTGCCTGGAGTGGGTCGCTAGCGGGATTTTTCTTC CAWSGSLAGFFF
- TRBJ2-3 TRBV7-3 - TGTGCCAGCAGCTTCCGGGGCGGAGGGACAGATACGCAGTATTTT CASSFRGGGTDTQYF
- TRBJ2-4 TRBV6-1 TRBD1 TGTGCCAGCAGTGACCGCAGGGGGCAGGTGGCCAAAAACATTCAGTACTTC CASSDRRGQVAKNIQYF
few TRBJ2-2 TRBV19 - TGTGCCAGTAGACCGGACAGTAACACCGGGGAGCTGTTTTTT CASRPDSNTGELFF
- TRBJ2-2 TRBV25-1 - TGTGCCAGCAGCCTTCAGGGGGGCGGGGAGCTGTTTTTT CASSLQGGGELFF
- TRBJ2-6 TRBV5-4 - TGTGCCAGCAGCCTCGGTAGGGGATCTGGGGCCAACGTCCTGACTTTC CASSLGRGSGANVLTF
few TRBJ1-1 TRBV5-1 - TGCGCCAGCAGCGGGGACCTCCGAGAGACTGAAGCTTTCTTT CASSGDLRETEAFF
few TRBJ2-3 TRBV7-7 - TGTGCTAGCAGCTTAGTGGGGGAAGGGGATACGCAGTATTTT CASSLVGEGDTQYF
- TRBJ1-4 TRBV7-2 - TGTGCCAGCAGCTTGGTGACGTCTAATAATGAAAAACTGTTTTTT CASSLVTSNNEKLFF
few TRBJ2-3 TRBV19 - TGTGCCAGTAGTAGGACAGTTTCCGCGGGAGATACGCAGTATTTT CASSRTVSAGDTQYF
few TRBJ2-3 TRBV4-1 - TGCGCCAGCAGCCAAGTAGACACCGGGGATACGCAGTATTTT CASSQVDTGDTQYF
few TRBJ1-1 TRBV29-1 TRBD1 TGCAGCGTGAGGACAGGGAACACTGAAGCTTTCTTT CSVRTGNTEAFF
- TRBJ1-1 TRBV10-3 - TGTGCCATCAGTGAATCAGTGAACACTGAAGCTTTCTTT CAISESVNTEAFF
- TRBJ2-6 TRBV7-2 - TGTGCCAGCAGCCCAGGGGCTGGGGCCAACGTCCTGACTTTC CASSPGAGANVLTF
- TRBJ2-4 TRBV11-2 TRBD2 TGTGCCAGCAGCCGGACTAGCGGGGGGGCAAGCATTCAGTACTTC CASSRTSGGASIQYF
few TRBJ2-7 TRBV25-1 TRBD1 TGTGCCAGCAGTGGAGCGGACAGGGGCGCCTACGAGCAGTACTTC CASSGADRGAYEQYF
- TRBJ1-4 TRBV28 TRBD1 TGTGCCAGCAACAGGGGCGCTGAGGAAAAACTGTTTTTT CASNRGAEEKLFF
few TRBJ2-7 TRBV30 TRBD2 TGTGCCTGGAGTGGCGGGGGGGCTGGTTCCTACGAGCAGTACTTC CAWSGGGAGSYEQYF